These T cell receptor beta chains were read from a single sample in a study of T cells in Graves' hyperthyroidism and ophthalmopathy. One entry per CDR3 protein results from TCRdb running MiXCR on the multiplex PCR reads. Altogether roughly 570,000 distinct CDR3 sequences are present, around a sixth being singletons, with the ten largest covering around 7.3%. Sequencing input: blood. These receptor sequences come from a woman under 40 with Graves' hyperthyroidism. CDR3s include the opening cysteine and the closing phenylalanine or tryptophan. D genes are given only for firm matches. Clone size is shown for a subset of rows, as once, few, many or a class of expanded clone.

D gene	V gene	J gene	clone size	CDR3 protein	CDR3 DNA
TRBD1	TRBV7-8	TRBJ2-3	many	CAGRQGSGTDTQYF	TGTGCCGGACGACAGGGGAGTGGAACAGATACGCAGTATTTT
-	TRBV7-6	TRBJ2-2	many	CASSPSFSGELFF	TGTGCCAGCAGCCCGTCTTTCAGCGGGGAGCTGTTTTTT
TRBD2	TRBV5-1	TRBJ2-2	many	CASSLLAGSNTGELFF	TGCGCCAGCAGCCTACTAGCGGGTTCGAACACCGGGGAGCTGTTTTTT
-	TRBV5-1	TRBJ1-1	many	CASSYAGTMNTEAFF	TGCGCCAGCAGCTATGCCGGGACAATGAACACTGAAGCTTTCTTT
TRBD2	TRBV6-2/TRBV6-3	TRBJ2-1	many	CASSPTSGRAFNEQFF	TGTGCCAGCAGTCCCACTAGCGGGAGGGCCTTCAATGAGCAGTTCTTC
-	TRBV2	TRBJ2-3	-	CASSVWAGRADTQYF	TGTGCCAGCAGTGTCTGGGCGGGACGGGCGGATACGCAGTATTTT
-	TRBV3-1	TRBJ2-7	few	CASWGRDEQYF	TGTGCCAGCTGGGGTCGGGACGAGCAGTACTTC
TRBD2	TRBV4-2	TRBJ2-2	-	CASSQDRGIGGRSHGELFF	TGTGCCAGCAGCCAAGATCGAGGGATTGGCGGGAGATCGCACGGGGAGCTGTTTTTT
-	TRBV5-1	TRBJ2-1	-	CASSLGEGGYNEQFF	TGCGCCAGCAGCTTAGGCGAGGGGGGCTACAATGAGCAGTTCTTC
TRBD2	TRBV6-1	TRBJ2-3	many	CASRTSGPRVFADTQYF	TGTGCCAGCAGGACTAGCGGGCCTAGGGTTTTCGCAGATACGCAGTATTTT
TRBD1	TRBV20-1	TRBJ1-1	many	CSAPRTGRPEAFF	TGCAGTGCCCCCAGGACAGGGCGCCCTGAAGCTTTCTTT
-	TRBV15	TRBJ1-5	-	CATSRVGTSETNQPQHF	TGTGCCACCAGCAGAGTAGGGACGTCGGAAACGAATCAGCCCCAGCATTTT
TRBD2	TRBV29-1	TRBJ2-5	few	CSVGRTSGSETQYF	TGCAGCGTTGGTCGGACTAGCGGGTCAGAGACCCAGTACTTC
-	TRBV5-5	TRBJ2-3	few	CASTNVVQLGTDTQYF	TGTGCCAGCACTAACGTTGTACAGTTGGGCACAGATACGCAGTATTTT
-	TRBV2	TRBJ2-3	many	CASSEAPALNTDTQYF	TGTGCCAGCAGTGAAGCGCCAGCTCTCAACACAGATACGCAGTATTTT
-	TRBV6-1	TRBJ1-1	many	CASSAPAEAFF	TGTGCCAGCAGTGCACCCGCTGAAGCTTTCTTT
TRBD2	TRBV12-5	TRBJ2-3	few	CASGLGSGGRDTQYF	TGTGCTAGTGGTTTGGGGTCGGGGGGGCGAGATACGCAGTATTTT
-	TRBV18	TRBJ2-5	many	CASLLQETQYF	TGTGCCAGCTTGCTCCAAGAGACCCAGTACTTC
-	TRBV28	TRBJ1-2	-	CASSWGSNYGYTF	TGTGCCAGCAGTTGGGGTTCTAACTATGGCTACACCTTC
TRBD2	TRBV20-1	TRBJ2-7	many	CSAYRSGLAGHEQYF	TGCAGTGCCTACCGGTCGGGGCTAGCGGGCCACGAGCAGTACTTC
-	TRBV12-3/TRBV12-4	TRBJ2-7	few	CASSNYGTASYEQYF	TGTGCCAGCAGTAACTACGGGACGGCCTCCTACGAGCAGTACTTC
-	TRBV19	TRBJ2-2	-	CASSIDPGTPNTGELFF	TGTGCCAGTAGTATAGATCCGGGGACCCCTAACACCGGGGAGCTGTTTTTT
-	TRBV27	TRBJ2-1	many	CASSTSADEQFF	TGTGCCAGCAGCACTAGTGCCGATGAGCAGTTCTTC
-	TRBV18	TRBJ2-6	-	CASSLWGQSSGANVLTF	TGTGCCAGCTCACTTTGGGGGCAGAGCTCTGGGGCCAACGTCCTGACTTTC
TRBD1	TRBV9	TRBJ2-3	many	CASSPSRGFSNTQYF	TGTGCCAGCAGCCCCTCCAGGGGGTTCTCGAATACGCAGTATTTT
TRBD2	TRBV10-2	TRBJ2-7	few	CASRSTSGQHLYEQYF	TGCGCCAGCAGATCGACTAGCGGCCAACACCTCTACGAGCAGTACTTC
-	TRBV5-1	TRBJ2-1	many	CASSLELSSYNEQFF	TGCGCCAGCAGCTTGGAACTTAGCTCCTACAATGAGCAGTTCTTC
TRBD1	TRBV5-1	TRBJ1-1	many	CASSLTGQGSTEAFF	TGCGCCAGCAGCTTAACGGGACAGGGTTCCACTGAAGCTTTCTTT
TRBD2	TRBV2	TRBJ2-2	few	CASTPSGRGELFF	TGTGCCAGCACTCCGAGCGGGAGGGGGGAGCTGTTTTTT
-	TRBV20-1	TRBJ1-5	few	CSATSGTLNSNQPQHF	TGCAGTGCTACCTCCGGGACTCTAAATAGCAATCAGCCCCAGCATTTT
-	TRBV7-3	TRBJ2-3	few	CASSSGPGTDTQYF	TGTGCCAGCAGCTCAGGACCAGGCACAGATACGCAGTATTTT
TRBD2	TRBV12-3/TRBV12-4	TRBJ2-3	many	CACQQLNSGFTDTQYF	TGTGCCTGCCAGCAGCTCAATAGCGGGTTTACAGATACGCAGTATTTT
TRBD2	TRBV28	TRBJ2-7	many	CASSPGGAAYEQYF	TGTGCCAGCTCCCCGGGGGGGGCCGCCTACGAGCAGTACTTC
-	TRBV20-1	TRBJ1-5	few	CSARVTGYQPQHF	TGCAGTGCTAGAGTTACAGGCTATCAGCCCCAGCATTTT
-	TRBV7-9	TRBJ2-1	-	CASSPPAGGTSYYSSYNEQFF	TGTGCCAGCAGCCCACCCGCTGGAGGGACTTCCTATTATAGCTCCTACAATGAGCAGTTCTTC